These T cell receptor beta chains were read from a single sample in a study of T cell responses to AZD1222 COVID-19 vaccine. The method was immunoSEQ multiplex PCR; TCRdb's version includes in-frame clones alone and lacks a portion of them. The table includes fewer than 80,000 clones, about four fifths detected once. The sample in question was peripheral blood, obtained on day 0 of MenACWY control vaccination. These receptors all come from an adult in good health. Both conserved end residues are part of each CDR3. The order of the fields is clone size, CDR3 length, D gene, V gene, J gene, CDR3 DNA, CDR3 protein. D genes are given only for firm matches. Size tells how often a clone was seen (once, few, many) or the class of an expanded clone, and some rows leave it out.

>NA|14|NA|TRBV5-4|TRBJ1-2
TGTGCCAGCAGCCCGGACTCAGGACAGCGCGGCTACACCTTC
CASSPDSGQRGYTF
>once|15|TRBD1|TRBV13|TRBJ2-1
TGTGCCAGCAGCTTACTCGGACAGGGGATCAATGAGCAGTTCTTC
CASSLLGQGINEQFF
>NA|14|TRBD1|TRBV27|TRBJ2-1
TGTGCCAGCAGTTGGACAGGGGGAGGCAATGAGCAGTTCTTC
CASSWTGGGNEQFF
>NA|15|NA|TRBV9|TRBJ1-4
TGTGCCAGCAGCGTAGAGGGACGGCTACATGAAAAACTGTTTTTT
CASSVEGRLHEKLFF
>NA|14|NA|TRBV28|TRBJ1-1
TGTGCCAGCAGCCCCGTAATGGAGAACACTGAAGCTTTCTTT
CASSPVMENTEAFF
>once|15|TRBD1|TRBV5-1|TRBJ1-4
TGCGCCAGCAGCTGGGGGGGACAGGGTACTGAAAAACTGTTTTTT
CASSWGGQGTEKLFF
>NA|13|TRBD1|TRBV6-5|TRBJ1-1
TGTGCCAGCGGCAGGGGGAGGAACACTGAAGCTTTCTTT
CASGRGRNTEAFF
>NA|16|NA|TRBV5-1|TRBJ2-3
TGCGCCAGCAGCACCTCTAGTTTGGGTCTGGGGGATACGCAGTATTTT
CASSTSSLGLGDTQYF
>NA|16|NA|TRBV5-1|TRBJ2-7
TGCGCCAGCAGCTTCGCCTCAGACGGAAGCTCCTACGAGCAGTACTTC
CASSFASDGSSYEQYF
>NA|14|TRBD2|TRBV9|TRBJ2-1
TGTGCCAGCAGCTCAGGACTAGCGGGAGAGATGAAGTTCTTC
CASSSGLAGEMKFF
>NA|13|NA|TRBV9|TRBJ1-1
TGTGCCAGCAGCGTGCAGGCGAACACTGAAGCTTTCTTT
CASSVQANTEAFF
>few|14|NA|TRBV6-5|TRBJ1-4
TGTGCCAGCAGCCGAAACCCAACTAATGAAAAACTGTTTTTT
CASSRNPTNEKLFF
>NA|14|NA|TRBV7-6|TRBJ1-6
TGTGCCAGCAGCTTAGCCCGGGTCGATTCACCCCTCCACTTT
CASSLARVDSPLHF
>NA|15|TRBD1|TRBV5-1|TRBJ1-4
TGCGCCAGCAGCTTGGAACAGGGGGCTAATGAAAAACTGTTTTTT
CASSLEQGANEKLFF
>NA|15|TRBD1|TRBV30|TRBJ2-1
TGTGCCTGGAGTGGTCGAGGGACAGTCGGCAATGAGCAGTTCTTC
CAWSGRGTVGNEQFF
>NA|14|TRBD1|TRBV6-5|TRBJ2-7
TGTGCCAGCAGCCGGACAGGGTTCATCTTCGAGCAGTACTTC
CASSRTGFIFEQYF
>NA|15|TRBD1|TRBV6-5|TRBJ1-5
TGTGCCAGCAGCCCGACAGGGGGGGATAATCAGCCCCAGCATTTT
CASSPTGGDNQPQHF
>once|15|TRBD2|TRBV6-5|TRBJ2-1
TGTGCCAGCAGGGGTGGGACTAGCTCCTACAATGAGCAGTTCTTC
CASRGGTSSYNEQFF
>NA|15|TRBD2|TRBV20-1|TRBJ2-1
TGCAGTGCTAGTAGACTAGCGGGTGGCGAGGATGAGCAGTTCTTC
CSASRLAGGEDEQFF
>NA|11|NA|TRBV5-6|TRBJ2-3
TGTGCCAGCAGCCGAGGGGATACGCAGTATTTT
CASSRGDTQYF
>NA|13|NA|TRBV5-1|TRBJ2-5
TGCGCCAGCAGCTCCTCGATTCAAGAGACCCAGTACTTC
CASSSSIQETQYF
>NA|16|TRBD1|TRBV7-6|TRBJ1-1
TGTGCCAGCAGCCCTGGGACAGGGACCTTGAACACTGAAGCTTTCTTT
CASSPGTGTLNTEAFF
>NA|16|TRBD2|TRBV6-1|TRBJ2-3
TGTGCCAGCAGTGAAAGGCGGGGGGGTTTCACAGATACGCAGTATTTT
CASSERRGGFTDTQYF
>NA|14|NA|TRBV5-5|TRBJ1-2
TGTGCCAGCAGCTTGGTTATCTCCGAGGACGGCTACACCTTC
CASSLVISEDGYTF
>NA|14|NA|TRBV6-2/TRBV6-3|TRBJ1-2
TGTGCCAGCACCCCCCTGGGGGTCCATGCTGGCTACACCTTC
CASTPLGVHAGYTF
>NA|13|NA|TRBV12-3/TRBV12-4|TRBJ2-1
TGTGCCAGCAGCCTCCGGGGCCCGGGGGAGCAGTTCTTC
CASSLRGPGEQFF
>NA|16|TRBD2|TRBV2|TRBJ2-5
TGTGCCAGCAGTGAAGCGCTGGTAGCGGGGAAGGAGACCCAGTACTTC
CASSEALVAGKETQYF